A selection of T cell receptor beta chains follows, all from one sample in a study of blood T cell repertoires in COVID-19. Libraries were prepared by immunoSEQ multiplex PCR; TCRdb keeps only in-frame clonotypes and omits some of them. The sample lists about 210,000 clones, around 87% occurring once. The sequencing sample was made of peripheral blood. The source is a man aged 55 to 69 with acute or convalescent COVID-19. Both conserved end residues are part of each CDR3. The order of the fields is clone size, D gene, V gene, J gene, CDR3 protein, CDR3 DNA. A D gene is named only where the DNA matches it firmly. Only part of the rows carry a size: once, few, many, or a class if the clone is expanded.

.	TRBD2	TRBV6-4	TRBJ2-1	CASSDTSGGANEQFF	TGTGCCAGCAGTGACACTAGCGGGGGGGCCAATGAGCAGTTCTTC
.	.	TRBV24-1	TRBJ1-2	CATRGTGDGYTF	TGTGCCACCAGAGGGACGGGGGATGGCTACACCTTC
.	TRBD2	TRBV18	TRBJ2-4	CASSPGFSGAETKNIQYF	TGTGCCAGCTCACCAGGGTTTAGCGGGGCCGAGACCAAAAACATTCAGTACTTC
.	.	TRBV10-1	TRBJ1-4	CASSRAINEKLFF	TGCGCCAGCAGCAGGGCCATTAATGAAAAACTGTTTTTT
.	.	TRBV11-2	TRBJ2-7	CASSLGGGAAAQYF	TGTGCCAGCAGCTTAGGCGGGGGCGCAGCAGCGCAGTACTTC
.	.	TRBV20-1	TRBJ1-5	CSASSGASNQPQHF	TGCAGTGCTAGTTCTGGGGCAAGCAATCAGCCCCAGCATTTT
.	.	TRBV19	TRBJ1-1	CASMEQVVRNTEAFF	TGTGCCAGTATGGAACAGGTGGTTAGGAACACTGAAGCTTTCTTT
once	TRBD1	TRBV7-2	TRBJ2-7	CASSTDRGLREQYF	TGTGCCAGCAGCACGGACAGGGGTCTAAGAGAGCAGTACTTC
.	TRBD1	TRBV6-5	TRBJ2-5	CASSYPMDRGKETQYF	TGTGCCAGCAGTTACCCCATGGACAGGGGAAAAGAGACCCAGTACTTC
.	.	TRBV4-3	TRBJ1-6	CASSQDGPAGGGNSPLHF	TGCGCCAGCAGCCAAGACGGCCCCGCGGGTGGAGGGAATTCACCCCTCCACTTT
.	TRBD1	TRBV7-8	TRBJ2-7	CASSRDRIPRVHEQYF	TGTGCCAGCAGCCGGGACAGGATCCCACGAGTCCACGAGCAGTACTTC
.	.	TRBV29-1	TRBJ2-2	CSVRETGTAAGELFF	TGCAGCGTTCGGGAGACAGGGACGGCCGCCGGGGAGCTGTTTTTT
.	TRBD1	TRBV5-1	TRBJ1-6	CASSSTTDRVRNSPLHF	TGCGCCAGCAGCTCAACCACAGACAGGGTTCGAAATTCACCCCTCCACTTT
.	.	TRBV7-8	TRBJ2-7	CASSLIGGIYEQYF	TGTGCCAGCAGCTTAATAGGAGGAATCTACGAGCAGTACTTC
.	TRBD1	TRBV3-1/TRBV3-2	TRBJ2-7	CASSQAGQLYF	TGTGCCAGCAGCCAAGCGGGACAGCTGTACTTC
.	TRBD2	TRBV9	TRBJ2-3	CASSGSSGAADTQYF	TGTGCCAGCAGCGGGTCTAGCGGGGCCGCAGATACGCAGTATTTT
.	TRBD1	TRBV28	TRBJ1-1	CASSLTGALSGEAFF	TGTGCCAGCAGTTTGACAGGGGCGCTCAGTGGTGAAGCTTTCTTT
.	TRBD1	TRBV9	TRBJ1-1	CASSVGQGGRYTEAFF	TGTGCCAGCAGCGTAGGTCAGGGGGGTAGGTACACTGAAGCTTTCTTT
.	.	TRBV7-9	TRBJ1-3	CASSLEQTGNTIYF	TGTGCCAGCAGCTTAGAACAGACAGGAAACACCATATATTTT
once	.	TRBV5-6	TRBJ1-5	CASSSSSVDIRFRGPQHF	TGTGCCAGCAGCTCGTCCTCCGTGGACATTAGGTTTAGGGGGCCCCAGCATTTT
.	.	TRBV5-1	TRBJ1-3	CASSSTQGNTIYF	TGCGCCAGCAGCTCGACTCAGGGAAACACCATATATTTT
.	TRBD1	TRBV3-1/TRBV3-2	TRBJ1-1	CASSRTGNTEAFF	TGTGCCAGCAGCCGGACAGGGAACACTGAAGCTTTCTTT
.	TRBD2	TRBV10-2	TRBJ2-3	CASRAGTSGGARDTQYF	TGCGCCAGCAGGGCCGGGACTAGCGGGGGGGCCAGAGATACGCAGTATTTT
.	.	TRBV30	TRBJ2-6	CAWTTSGANVLTF	TGTGCCTGGACGACTTCTGGGGCCAACGTCCTGACTTTC
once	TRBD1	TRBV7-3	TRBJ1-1	CASSPTGEGTEAFF	TGTGCCAGCAGCCCGACAGGGGAGGGCACTGAAGCTTTCTTT
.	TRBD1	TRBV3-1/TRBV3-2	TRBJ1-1	CASSLHRGRSAEAFF	TGTGCCAGCAGCCTCCACAGGGGGCGGTCTGCTGAAGCTTTCTTT
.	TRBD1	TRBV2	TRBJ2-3	CASSVDRGDTDTQYF	TGTGCCAGCAGCGTCGACAGGGGGGACACAGATACGCAGTATTTT
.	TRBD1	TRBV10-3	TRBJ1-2	CAISESKGQLYGYTF	TGTGCCATCAGTGAGTCCAAGGGACAGCTCTATGGCTACACCTTC
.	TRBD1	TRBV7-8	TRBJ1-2	CASSLADRETYGYTF	TGTGCCAGCAGCTTAGCCGACAGGGAAACTTATGGCTACACCTTC
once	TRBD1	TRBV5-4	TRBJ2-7	CASSLGTGNTYEQYF	TGTGCCAGCAGCCTAGGGACAGGAAATACCTACGAGCAGTACTTC
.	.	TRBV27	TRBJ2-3	CASSWQTSTDTQYF	TGTGCCAGCAGTTGGCAGACTAGCACAGATACGCAGTATTTT
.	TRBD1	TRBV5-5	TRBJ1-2	CASSGGTGDYGYTF	TGTGCCAGCAGCGGCGGGACAGGGGACTATGGCTACACCTTC
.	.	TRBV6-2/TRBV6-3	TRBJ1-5	CASSDPLQVLWNQPQHF	TGTGCCAGCAGTGACCCCCTACAGGTTCTTTGGAATCAGCCCCAGCATTTT
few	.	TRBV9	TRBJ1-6	CASSVRGVDSPLHF	TGTGCCAGCAGCGTAAGGGGTGTGGATTCACCCCTCCACTTT
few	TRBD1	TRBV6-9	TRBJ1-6	CADGDRPLNSPLHF	TGTGCCGATGGGGACAGGCCTCTTAATTCACCCCTCCACTTT
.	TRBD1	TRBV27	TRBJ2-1	CASSLGARDSSYNEQFF	TGTGCCAGCAGTTTAGGGGCCCGGGACAGCTCCTACAATGAGCAGTTCTTC
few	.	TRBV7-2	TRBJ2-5	CASSLMAGDQETQYF	TGTGCCAGCAGCTTAATGGCAGGGGACCAAGAGACCCAGTACTTC